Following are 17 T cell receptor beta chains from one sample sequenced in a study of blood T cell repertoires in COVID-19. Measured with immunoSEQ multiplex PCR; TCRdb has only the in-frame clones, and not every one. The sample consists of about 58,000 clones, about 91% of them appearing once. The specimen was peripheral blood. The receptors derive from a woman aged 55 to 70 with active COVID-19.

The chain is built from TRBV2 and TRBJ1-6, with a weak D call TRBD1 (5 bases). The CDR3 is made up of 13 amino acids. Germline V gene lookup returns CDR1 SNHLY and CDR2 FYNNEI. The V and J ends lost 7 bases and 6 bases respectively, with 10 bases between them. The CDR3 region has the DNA TGTGCCAGCAACACAGGCGTTAATTCACCCCTCCACTTT. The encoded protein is CASNTGVNSPLHF.

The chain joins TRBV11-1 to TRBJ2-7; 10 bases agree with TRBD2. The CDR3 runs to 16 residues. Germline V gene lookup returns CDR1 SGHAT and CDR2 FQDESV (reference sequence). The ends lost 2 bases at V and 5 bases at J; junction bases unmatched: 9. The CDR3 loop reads CASSLRRGTSVNEQYF. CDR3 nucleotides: TGTGCCAGCAGCTTACGGCGGGGGACTAGCGTGAACGAGCAGTACTTC.

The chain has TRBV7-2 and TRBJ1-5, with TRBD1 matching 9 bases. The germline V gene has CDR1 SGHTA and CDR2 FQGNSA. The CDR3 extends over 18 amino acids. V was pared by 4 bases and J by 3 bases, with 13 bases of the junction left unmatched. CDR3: CASSSSPHRGRSNQPQHF. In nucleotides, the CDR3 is TGTGCCAGCAGCTCCAGCCCCCACAGGGGGCGCTCCAATCAGCCCCAGCATTTT. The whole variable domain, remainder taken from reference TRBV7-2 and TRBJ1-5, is GAGVSQSPSNKVTEKGKDVELRCDPISGHTALYWYRQSLGQGLEFLIYFQGNSAPDKSGLPSDRFSAERTGGSVSTLTIQRTQQEDSAVYLCASSSSPHRGRSNQPQHFGDGTRLSIL.

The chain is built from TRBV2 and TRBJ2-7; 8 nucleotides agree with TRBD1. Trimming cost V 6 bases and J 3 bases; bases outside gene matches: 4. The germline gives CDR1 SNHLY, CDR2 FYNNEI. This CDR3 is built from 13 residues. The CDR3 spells CASRRTGLYEQYF. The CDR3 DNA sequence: TGTGCCAGCAGGCGGACAGGGCTCTACGAGCAGTACTTC.

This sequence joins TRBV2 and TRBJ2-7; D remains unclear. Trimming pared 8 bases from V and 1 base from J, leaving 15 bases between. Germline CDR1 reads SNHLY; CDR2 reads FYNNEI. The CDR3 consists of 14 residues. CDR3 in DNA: TGTGCCAGCCGCCCGAACCCGGGTTCCTACGAGCAGTACTTC. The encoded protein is CASRPNPGSYEQYF.

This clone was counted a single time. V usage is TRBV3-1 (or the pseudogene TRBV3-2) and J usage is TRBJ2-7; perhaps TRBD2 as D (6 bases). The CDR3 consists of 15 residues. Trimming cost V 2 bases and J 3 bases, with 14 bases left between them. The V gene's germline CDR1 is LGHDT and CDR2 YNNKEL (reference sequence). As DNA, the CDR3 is TGTGCCAGCAGCCAAAAGGGACTTCCGAGCTACGAGCAGTACTTC. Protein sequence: CASSQKGLPSYEQYF.

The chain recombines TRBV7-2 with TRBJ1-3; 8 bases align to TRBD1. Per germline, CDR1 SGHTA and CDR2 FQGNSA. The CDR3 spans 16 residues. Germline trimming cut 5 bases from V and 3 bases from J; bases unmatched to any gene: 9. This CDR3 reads CASSPWTGKGGNTIYF. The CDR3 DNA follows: TGTGCCAGCAGCCCCTGGACAGGGAAGGGTGGAAACACCATATATTTT.

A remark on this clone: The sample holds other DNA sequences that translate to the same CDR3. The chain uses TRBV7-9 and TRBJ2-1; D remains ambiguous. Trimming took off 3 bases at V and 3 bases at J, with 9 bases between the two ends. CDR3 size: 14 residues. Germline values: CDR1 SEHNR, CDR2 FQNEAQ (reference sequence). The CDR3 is CASSFSYFYNEQFF. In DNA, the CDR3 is TGTGCCAGCAGCTTTAGTTACTTCTACAATGAGCAGTTCTTC.

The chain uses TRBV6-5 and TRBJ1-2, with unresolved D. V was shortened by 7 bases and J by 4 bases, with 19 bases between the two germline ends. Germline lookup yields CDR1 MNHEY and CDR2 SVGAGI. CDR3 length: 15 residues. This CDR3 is CASIPQPQRSYGYTF. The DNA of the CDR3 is TGTGCCAGCATTCCCCAACCACAGAGAAGCTATGGCTACACCTTC.

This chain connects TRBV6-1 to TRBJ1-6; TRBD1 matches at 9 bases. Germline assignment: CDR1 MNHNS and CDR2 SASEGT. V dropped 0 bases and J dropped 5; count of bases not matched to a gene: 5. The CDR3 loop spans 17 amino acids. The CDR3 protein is CASSEATGGWNNSPLHF. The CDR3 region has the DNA TGTGCCAGCAGTGAAGCAACAGGGGGCTGGAATAATTCACCCCTCCACTTT.

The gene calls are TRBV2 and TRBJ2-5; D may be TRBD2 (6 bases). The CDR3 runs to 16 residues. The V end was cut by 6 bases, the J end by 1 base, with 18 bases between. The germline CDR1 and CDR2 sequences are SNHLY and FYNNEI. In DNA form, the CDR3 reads TGTGCCAGCAGCCTAGGGGCAGGGAGGACCCAAGAGACCCAGTACTTC. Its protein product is CASSLGAGRTQETQYF. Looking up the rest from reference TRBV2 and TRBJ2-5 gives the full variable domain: EPEVTQTPSHQVTQMGQEVILRCVPISNHLYFYWYRQILGQKVEFLVSFYNNEISEKSEIFDDQFSVERPDGSNFTLKIRSTKLEDSAMYFCASSLGAGRTQETQYFGPGTRLLVL.

The CDR3 DNA follows: TGTGCCAGCAGCCAGGACAGCGCAGTCAATCAGCCCCAGCATTTT. Protein: CASSQDSAVNQPQHF. The rearrangement links TRBV5-5 to TRBJ1-5, with a possible D match to TRBD1 (6 bases). The V end lost 4 bases, the J end lost 3 bases, and 14 bases lay between the germline ends. Germline V gene data show CDR1 as SGHKS and CDR2 as YYEKEE (reference sequence). This CDR3 has 15 residues.

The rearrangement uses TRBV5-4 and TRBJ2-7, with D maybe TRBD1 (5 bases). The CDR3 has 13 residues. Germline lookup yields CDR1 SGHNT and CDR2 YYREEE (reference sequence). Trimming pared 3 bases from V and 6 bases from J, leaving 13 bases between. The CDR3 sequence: CASSSTEISEQYF. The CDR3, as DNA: TGTGCCAGCAGCTCGACAGAAATTTCCGAGCAGTACTTC.

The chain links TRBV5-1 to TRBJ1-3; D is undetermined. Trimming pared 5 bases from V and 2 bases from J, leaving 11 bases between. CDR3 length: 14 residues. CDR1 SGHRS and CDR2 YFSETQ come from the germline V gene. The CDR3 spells CASRSSSTGNTIYF. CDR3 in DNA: TGCGCCAGCAGATCAAGCTCCACTGGAAACACCATATATTTT.

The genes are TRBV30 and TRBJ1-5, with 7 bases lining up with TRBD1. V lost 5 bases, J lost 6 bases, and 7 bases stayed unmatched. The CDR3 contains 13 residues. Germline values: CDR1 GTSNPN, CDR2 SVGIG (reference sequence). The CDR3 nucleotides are TGTGCCTGGGCTGGACAGGAGGGTCAGCCCCAGCATTTT. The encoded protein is CAWAGQEGQPQHF.

The CDR3 loop reads CASSPLGRGMQETQYF. The CDR3 DNA is TGTGCCAGCAGTCCCCTAGGGCGGGGGATGCAAGAGACCCAGTACTTC. The gene calls are TRBV6-2 or TRBV6-3 and TRBJ2-5, with 7 bases aligning to TRBD2. Germline values: CDR1 MNHEY, CDR2 SVGEGT. This CDR3 comprises 16 residues. Unmatched junction bases numbered 11, after V lost 5 bases and J lost 2 bases.

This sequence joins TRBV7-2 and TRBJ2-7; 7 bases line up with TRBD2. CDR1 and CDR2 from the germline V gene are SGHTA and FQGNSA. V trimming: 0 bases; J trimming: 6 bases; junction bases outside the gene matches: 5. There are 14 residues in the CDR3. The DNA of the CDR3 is TGTGCCAGCAGCTTAGCGTGGGAGCGGGGCGAGCAGTACTTC. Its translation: CASSLAWERGEQYF.